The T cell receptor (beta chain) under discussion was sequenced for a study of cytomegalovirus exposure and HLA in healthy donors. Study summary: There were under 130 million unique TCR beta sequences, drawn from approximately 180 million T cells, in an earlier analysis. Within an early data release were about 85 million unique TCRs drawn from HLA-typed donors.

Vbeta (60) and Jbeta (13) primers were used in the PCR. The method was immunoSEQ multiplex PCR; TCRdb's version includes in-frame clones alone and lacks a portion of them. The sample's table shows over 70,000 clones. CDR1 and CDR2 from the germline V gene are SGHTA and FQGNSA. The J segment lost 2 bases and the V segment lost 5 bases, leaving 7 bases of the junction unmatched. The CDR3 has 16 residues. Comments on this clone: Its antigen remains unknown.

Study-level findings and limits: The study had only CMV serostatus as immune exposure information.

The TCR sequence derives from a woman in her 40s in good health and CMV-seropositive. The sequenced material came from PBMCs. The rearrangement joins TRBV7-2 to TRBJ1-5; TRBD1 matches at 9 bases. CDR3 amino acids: CASSRGTGRGNQPQHF. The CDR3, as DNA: TGTGCCAGCAGCCGAGGGACAGGGAGGGGCAATCAGCCCCAGCATTTT.